The 26 T cell receptor beta chains below come from one sample, sequenced in a study of blood T cell repertoires in COVID-19. Measured with immunoSEQ multiplex PCR; TCRdb has only the in-frame clones, and not every one. This repertoire shows roughly 20,000 clones, about three quarters found once; its top ten account for around 13%. The sample consisted of peripheral blood. These receptors all stem from a man aged 60-69 years with active COVID-19.

The V and J genes are TRBV5-6 and TRBJ2-7; 8 bases align to TRBD1. Per germline, CDR1 SGHDT and CDR2 YYEEEE. J lost 2 bases, V lost 4 bases, and 8 bases had no gene match. The CDR3 extends over 15 amino acids. CDR3 DNA: TGTGCCAGCAGCGTCAGGGGGCTACCCCCCTACGAGCAGTACTTC. It is translated as CASSVRGLPPYEQYF.

The rearrangement links TRBV19 to TRBJ2-2; 11 positions agree with TRBD2. V trimming: 6 bases; J trimming: 4 bases; junction bases outside the gene matches: 10. The CDR3 extends over 17 amino acids. Germline assignment: CDR1 LNHDA and CDR2 SQIVND (reference sequence). CDR3 DNA sequence: TGTGCCAGTAGCCGATCGCCGGGACTAGCGGCCACCGGGGAGCTGTTTTTT. This translates into CASSRSPGLAATGELFF.

This chain joins TRBV18 and TRBJ1-5, with D maybe TRBD1 (5 bases). V was trimmed by 5 bases and J by 2 bases, leaving 16 bases between them. The germline V gene has CDR1 KGHSH and CDR2 LQKENI. The CDR3 is 16 amino acids. The CDR3 region is CASSILGGDRNQPQHF. In DNA, the CDR3 is TGTGCCAGCTCAATACTTGGGGGGGATCGCAATCAGCCCCAGCATTTT.

The chain carries TRBV6-5 and TRBJ2-5, with a possible D match to TRBD1 (5 bases). CDR1 and CDR2 from the germline V gene are MNHEY and SVGAGI. The V end was cut by 0 bases, the J end by 5 bases, with 13 bases between. The CDR3 is 15 residues long. Here the CDR3 reads CASSYSGQGRETQYF. The CDR3 nucleotides read TGTGCCAGCAGTTACTCGGGGCAGGGTCGGGAGACCCAGTACTTC.

The gene calls are TRBV5-1 and TRBJ2-1, with TRBD1 matching 9 bases. Germline CDR1 is SGHRS and CDR2 is YFSETQ. V lost 0 bases to trimming and J lost 7 bases; unmatched junction nucleotides: 5. The CDR3 consists of 15 residues. The CDR3 sequence is CASSLAGQGGNEQFF. CDR3 bases: TGCGCCAGCAGCTTGGCGGGACAGGGTGGAAATGAGCAGTTCTTC.

As regards this clone: Relative to the germline gene, one junction end is altered; a read error may explain this. This sequence joins TRBV7-7 and TRBJ2-2, with TRBD2 as a possible D gene (6 bases). The germline gives CDR1 SSHAT, CDR2 FNYEAQ (reference sequence). The CDR3 runs to 16 residues. This CDR3 reads CASSLAANPNTGELFF. CDR3 DNA sequence: TGTGCTAGCAGCTTAGCGGCAAACCCGAACACCGGGGAGCTGTTTTTT.

V and J are TRBV30 and TRBJ1-2; D is uncertain. Germline V lookup: CDR1 GTSNPN, CDR2 SVGIG (reference sequence). V shed 2 bases and J shed 5 bases, with 9 bases lying between them. The CDR3 runs to 12 residues. CDR3 nucleotides: TGTGCCTGGAGTCCCCTCACATATGGCTACACCTTC. Encoded protein: CAWSPLTYGYTF.

By frequency in the sample, this clone is medium-sized. This chain joins TRBV9 and TRBJ1-1; D is perhaps TRBD1 (6 bases). CDR1 and CDR2 (germline): SGDLS, YYNGEE. The CDR3 is 13 residues long. The V and J ends lost 3 bases and 8 bases respectively, with 14 bases between them. The CDR3, as DNA: TGTGCCAGCAGCGGCCTCAGGGGTCCAGAAGCTTTCTTT. Amino acids: CASSGLRGPEAFF.

This chain connects TRBV2 to TRBJ2-1; tentative D call: TRBD1 (6 bases). Germline CDR1 reads SNHLY; CDR2 reads FYNNEI. The CDR3 totals 13 residues. Trimming pared 2 bases from V and 4 bases from J, leaving 6 bases between. CDR3 region: CASSETGYNEQFF. The CDR3 region has the DNA TGTGCCAGCAGTGAAACAGGGTACAATGAGCAGTTCTTC.

This clone was counted only a few times. The gene calls are TRBV9 and TRBJ2-3; TRBD2 matches 11 bases. CDR1 and CDR2 from the germline V gene are SGDLS and YYNGEE. CDR3 size: 24 residues. DNA of the CDR3: TGTGCGATCAGACCAGCAGTCCGCGAAAGACTAGCGGGAAATGACGAGGAGAACACAGATACGCAGTATTTT. Translating gives CAIRPAVRERLAGNDEENTDTQYF.

This clone has a handful of counts. This chain links TRBV19 with TRBJ1-2; no firm D call. The CDR3 extends over 13 amino acids. The V and J ends lost 3 bases and 2 bases respectively, with 7 bases between them. CDR1 LNHDA and CDR2 SQIVND come from the germline V gene (reference sequence). Here the CDR3 reads CASSMVTNYGYTF. The CDR3 nucleotides are TGTGCCAGTAGTATGGTGACAAACTATGGCTACACCTTC.

The chain links TRBV28 to TRBJ2-2, with D maybe TRBD2 (5 bases). Trimming stripped 6 bases from V and 3 bases from J, with 14 bases between. This CDR3 contains 15 residues. Per germline, CDR1 MDHEN and CDR2 SYDVKM. This chain's CDR3 is CASRVRRGYTGELFF. CDR3 coding DNA: TGTGCCAGCAGGGTGAGGAGAGGGTACACCGGGGAGCTGTTTTTT.

The chain is built from TRBV11-2 and TRBJ2-7; 9 bases are a match to TRBD2. The germline V gene encodes CDR1 SGHAT and CDR2 FQNNGV. After removal of 4 bases from V and 3 bases from J, the junction contained 4 bases not matched to a gene. CDR3 length: 14 amino acids. The CDR3 reads CASSSLAGDYEQYF. The CDR3 nucleotides read TGTGCCAGCAGCTCCTTAGCGGGAGACTACGAGCAGTACTTC.

This chain links TRBV19 with TRBJ1-5; 11 bases match TRBD1. The germline gives CDR1 LNHDA, CDR2 SQIVND (reference sequence). The CDR3 is 15 amino acids. V lost 6 bases, J lost 5 bases, and 6 bases stayed unmatched. The CDR3 loop is CASRPGQGGHQPQHF. In nucleotides, the CDR3 is TGTGCCAGTAGGCCGGGACAGGGGGGCCATCAGCCCCAGCATTTT.

The genes are TRBV9 and TRBJ2-2; 10 positions agree with TRBD1. Germline trimming cut 0 bases from V and 4 bases from J; bases unmatched to any gene: 6. The CDR3 spans 17 residues. CDR1 and CDR2 (germline): SGDLS, YYNGEE. The CDR3 DNA follows: TGTGCCAGCAGCGTAGGCGGGGGACAGGGGCTCACCGGGGAGCTGTTTTTT. Translated: CASSVGGGQGLTGELFF.

The V and J genes are TRBV4-1 and TRBJ2-7, with 9 bases aligning to TRBD2. V was clipped by 0 bases and J by 3 bases; unmatched bases: 0. This CDR3 is 14 amino acids long. Germline V lookup: CDR1 MGHRA, CDR2 YSYEKL. The CDR3 loop is CASSQDSGSYEQYF. CDR3 nucleotide sequence: TGCGCCAGCAGCCAAGATAGCGGGAGCTACGAGCAGTACTTC.

The chain joins TRBV6-1 to TRBJ2-7; D gene ambiguous. The germline gives CDR1 MNHNS, CDR2 SASEGT. The ends were cut back, 0 bases at V and 2 bases at J, with 2 bases in the middle. The CDR3 covers 12 residues. The CDR3 protein is CASSEATYEQYF. Written as DNA, the CDR3 is TGTGCCAGCAGTGAAGCCACCTACGAGCAGTACTTC.

This CDR3 is CASSLNRVSEQYF. The CDR3 DNA sequence: TGTGCCAGCAGTTTAAACAGGGTAAGCGAGCAGTACTTC. The V and J genes are TRBV27 and TRBJ2-7, with D possibly being TRBD1 (6 bases). Germline values: CDR1 MNHEY, CDR2 SMNVEV (reference sequence). V gave up 2 bases and J gave up 6 bases, with 11 bases separating them. This CDR3 has 13 residues.

CDR3 sequence (DNA): TGTGCCTGGAGTCGAGGGAGGACTGAAGCTTTCTTT. Residues: CAWSRGRTEAFF. The gene calls are TRBV30 and TRBJ1-1; no clear D gene. From germline, CDR1 is GTSNPN and CDR2 SVGIG (reference sequence). The CDR3 runs 12 residues. V was clipped by 2 bases and J by 5 bases, with 9 bases between them. Drawing the rest from reference TRBV30 and TRBJ1-1, the complete variable domain is SQTIHQWPATLVQPVGSPLSLECTVEGTSNPNLYWYRQAAGRGLQLLFYSVGIGQISSEVPQNLSASRPQDRQFILSSKKLLLSDSGFYLCAWSRGRTEAFFGQGTRLTVV.

This clone was detected a few times. The gene calls are TRBV9 and TRBJ2-6; D is uncertain. Germline loops: CDR1 SGDLS, CDR2 YYNGEE. V was trimmed by 0 bases and J by 0 bases, leaving 10 bases between them. The CDR3 totals 17 residues. The CDR3 DNA reads TGTGCCAGCAGCGTAGGAGGCGGAAACTCTGGGGCCAACGTCCTGACTTTC. Its protein is CASSVGGGNSGANVLTF.

This clone is labeled as medium-sized. V usage is TRBV6-1 and J usage is TRBJ1-1; TRBD1 is a possible D gene (6 bases). The germline gives CDR1 MNHNS, CDR2 SASEGT. V lost 4 bases, J lost 0 bases, and 21 bases lay in between. The CDR3 length is 18 residues. CDR3 DNA sequence: TGTGCCAGCAGTGCGTTTTGGAGGGGAGGGGGTCTGAACACTGAAGCTTTCTTT. Its protein is CASSAFWRGGGLNTEAFF.

The rearrangement uses TRBV27 and TRBJ2-5; 7 bases map to TRBD1. This CDR3 is 17 amino acids long. The junction had 10 bases not matched to a gene; V was cut back by 1 base and J by 2 bases. Germline assignment: CDR1 MNHEY and CDR2 SMNVEV (reference sequence). The CDR3 here is CASSLYPPTGPQETQYF. The DNA of the CDR3 is TGTGCCAGCAGTTTATATCCCCCGACAGGGCCTCAAGAGACCCAGTACTTC.

This sequence joins TRBV6-5 and TRBJ2-2; 9 positions match TRBD1. The CDR3 spans 16 residues. Germline values: CDR1 MNHEY, CDR2 SVGAGI. Unmatched junction bases numbered 4, after V lost 2 bases and J lost 3 bases. The CDR3: CASSYQGQGYTGELFF. CDR3 nucleotide sequence: TGTGCCAGCAGTTACCAGGGACAGGGTTACACCGGGGAGCTGTTTTTT.

This CDR3 reads CASSLVSQGKEAFF. For the CDR3, the DNA is TGTGCCAGCAGCTTAGTTAGCCAGGGTAAAGAAGCTTTCTTT. The chain has TRBV7-2 and TRBJ1-1; weak D call: TRBD1 (5 bases). Trimming took 1 base from V and 8 from J, leaving 14 bases between them. Per the germline V gene, CDR1 is SGHTA and CDR2 is FQGNSA. This CDR3 spans 14 amino acids. The full variable domain, completed using reference TRBV7-2 and TRBJ1-1, is GAGVSQSPSNKVTEKGKDVELRCDPISGHTALYWYRQSLGQGLEFLIYFQGNSAPDKSGLPSDRFSAERTGGSVSTLTIQRTQQEDSAVYLCASSLVSQGKEAFFGQGTRLTVV.

This clone was recorded only once. The chain employs TRBV5-5 and TRBJ2-7; tentative D call: TRBD2 (6 bases). Looked up from germline, CDR1 is SGHKS and CDR2 is YYEKEE (reference sequence). Trimming cost V 2 bases and J 3 bases, with 9 bases left between them. The CDR3 loop spans 13 amino acids. The CDR3 DNA sequence: TGTGCCAGCAGCTTAATGGGGGGCTACGAGCAGTACTTC. Amino acids: CASSLMGGYEQYF.

J is TRBJ2-3 and V is TRBV27, with 10 bases aligning to TRBD2. The CDR3 sequence is 16 residues long. From germline, CDR1 is MNHEY and CDR2 SMNVEV (reference sequence). After removal of 2 bases from V and 1 base from J, the junction contained 3 bases not matched to a gene. In DNA form, the CDR3 reads TGTGCCAGCAGTTTACAAGGACTAGCGGGCACAGATACGCAGTATTTT. Protein sequence: CASSLQGLAGTDTQYF.